This T cell receptor (beta chain) was recovered during a study of blood T cell repertoires in COVID-19. Assay: immunoSEQ multiplex PCR; the TCRdb copy retains only in-frame clones and omits some. The data contain nearly 200,000 clones, approximately 86% of them seen just once; the ten biggest clones take up under 0.95%. The CDR3 length is 15 residues. The V end was cut by 1 base, the J end by 4 bases, with 11 bases between. Germline CDR1 MGHRA, CDR2 YSYEKL. This receptor was identified in a man in his 60s with COVID-19, enrolled during active disease. Source material: peripheral blood. This chain connects TRBV4-1 to TRBJ2-1, with TRBD1 as a possible D gene (6 bases). The CDR3 region has the DNA TGCGCCAGCAGCCAAGGGAGGACAGATTACAATGAGCAGTTCTTC. As protein: CASSQGRTDYNEQFF.